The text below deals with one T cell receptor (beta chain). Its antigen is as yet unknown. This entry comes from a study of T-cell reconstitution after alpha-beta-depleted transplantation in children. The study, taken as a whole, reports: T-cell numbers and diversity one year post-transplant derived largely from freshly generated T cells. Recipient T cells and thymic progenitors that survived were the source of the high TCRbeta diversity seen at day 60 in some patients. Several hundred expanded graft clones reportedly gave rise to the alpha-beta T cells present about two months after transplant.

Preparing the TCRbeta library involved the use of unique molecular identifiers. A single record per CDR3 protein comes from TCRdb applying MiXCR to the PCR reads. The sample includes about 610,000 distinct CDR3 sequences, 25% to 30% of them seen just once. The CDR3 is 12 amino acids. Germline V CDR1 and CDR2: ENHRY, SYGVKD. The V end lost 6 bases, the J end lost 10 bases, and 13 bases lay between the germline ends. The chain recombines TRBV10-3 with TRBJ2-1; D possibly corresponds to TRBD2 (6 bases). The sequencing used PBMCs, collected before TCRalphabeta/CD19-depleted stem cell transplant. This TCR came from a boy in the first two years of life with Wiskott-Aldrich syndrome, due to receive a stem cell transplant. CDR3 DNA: TGTGCCATCAGCCTAGGGACTGAAGAGCAGTTCTTC. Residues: CAISLGTEEQFF.